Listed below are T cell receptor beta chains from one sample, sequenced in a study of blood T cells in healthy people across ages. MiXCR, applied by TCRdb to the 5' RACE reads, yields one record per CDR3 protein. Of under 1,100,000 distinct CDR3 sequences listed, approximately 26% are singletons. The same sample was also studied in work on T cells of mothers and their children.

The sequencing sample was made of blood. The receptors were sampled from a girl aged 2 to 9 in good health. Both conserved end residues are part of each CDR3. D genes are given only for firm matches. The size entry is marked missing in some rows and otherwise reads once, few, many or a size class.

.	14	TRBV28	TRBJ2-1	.	TGTGCCAGCAGTTTGAGCGTGGGATACAATGAGCAGTTCTTC	CASSLSVGYNEQFF
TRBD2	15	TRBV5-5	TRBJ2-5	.	TGTGCCAGCAGCAGAGCTAGCGGGAGCGGGGAGACCCAGTACTTC	CASSRASGSGETQYF
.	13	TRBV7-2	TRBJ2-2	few	TGTGCCAGCAGCTCTACTGGGGTGGGGGAGCTGTTTTTT	CASSSTGVGELFF
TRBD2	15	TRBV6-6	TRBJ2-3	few	TGTGCCAGCAGCCGTGGGGGGAGCGGGGGGGCCCTGGAGTATTTT	CASSRGGSGGALEYF
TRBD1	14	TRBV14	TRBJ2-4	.	TGTGCCAGCAGCCGAACGGACAGGGCTAACATTCAGTACTTC	CASSRTDRANIQYF
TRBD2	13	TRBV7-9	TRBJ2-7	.	TGTGCCAGCAGCCCCCGGGGGGTTTACGAGCAGTACTTC	CASSPRGVYEQYF
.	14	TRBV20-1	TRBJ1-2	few	TGCAGTGCTAGAGGGTTGGACGCCGGCTATGGCTACACCTTC	CSARGLDAGYGYTF
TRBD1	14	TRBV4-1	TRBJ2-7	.	TGCGCCAGCAGCACCCGACAGGGGGCGGGTGAGCAGTACTTC	CASSTRQGAGEQYF
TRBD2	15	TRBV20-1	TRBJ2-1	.	TGCAGTGCTAGCCGGGCTAGCGGGGGCCCTAATGAGCAGTTCTTC	CSASRASGGPNEQFF
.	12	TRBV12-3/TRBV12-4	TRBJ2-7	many	TGTGCCAGCAGTTATGGACGGGACGAGCAGTACTTC	CASSYGRDEQYF
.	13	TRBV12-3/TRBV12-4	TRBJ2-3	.	TGTGCCAGCAGTTTAGGGGCGAGAGATACGCAGTATTTT	CASSLGARDTQYF
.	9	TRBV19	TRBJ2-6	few	TGTGCTAGCCCGGAGGTCCTGACTTTC	CASPEVLTF
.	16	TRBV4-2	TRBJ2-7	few	TGTGCCAGCAGCCAAGGCGACAGAACCATAGTCTACGAGCAGTACTTC	CASSQGDRTIVYEQYF
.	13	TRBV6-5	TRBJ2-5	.	TGTGCCAGCAGGAGGGACCTCCAAGAGACCCAGTACTTC	CASRRDLQETQYF
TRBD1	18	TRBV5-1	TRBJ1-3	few	TGCGCCAGCAGCTCCGGGACAGAATTGGGAGTTGGTGGAAACACCATATATTTT	CASSSGTELGVGGNTIYF
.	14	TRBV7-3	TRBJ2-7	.	TGTGCCAGCAGCGCTACGGGTTACACCTACGAGCAGTACTTC	CASSATGYTYEQYF
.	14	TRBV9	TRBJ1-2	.	TGTGCCAGCAGCGTAGGCGACCTCGACTTTGGCTACACCTTC	CASSVGDLDFGYTF
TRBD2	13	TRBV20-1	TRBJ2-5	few	TGCAGTGCCCCTACGGGGGGGGTGGAGACCCAGTACTTC	CSAPTGGVETQYF
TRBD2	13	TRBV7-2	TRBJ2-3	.	TGTGCCAGCAGCTTTGGACTAGCGGATACGCAGTATTTT	CASSFGLADTQYF
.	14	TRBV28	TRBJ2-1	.	TGTGCCAGCAGTTTAGCCTCGGGGGGCGCCGAGCAGTTCTTC	CASSLASGGAEQFF
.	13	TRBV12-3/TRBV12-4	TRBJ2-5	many	TGTGCCAGCAGTTTAGGGGTATTGGAGACCCAGTACTTC	CASSLGVLETQYF
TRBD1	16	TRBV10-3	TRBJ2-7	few	TGTGCCATCAGTGAGCCCGGGACAGGGGATGCCTACGAGCAGTACTTC	CAISEPGTGDAYEQYF
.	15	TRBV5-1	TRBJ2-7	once	TGCGCCAGCGGCGTCAACAGGGTTGTGGCCTACGAGCAGTACTTC	CASGVNRVVAYEQYF
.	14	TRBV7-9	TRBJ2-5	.	TGTGCCAGCAGCTTAGGATATCCAACGGAGACCCAGTACTTC	CASSLGYPTETQYF
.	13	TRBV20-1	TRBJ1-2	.	TGCAGTGCTAGAGTGGAGGGGTCCAATGGCTACACCTTC	CSARVEGSNGYTF
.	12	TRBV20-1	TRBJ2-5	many	TGCAGTGCTAGGCCTAGATCTGAGACCCAGTACTTC	CSARPRSETQYF
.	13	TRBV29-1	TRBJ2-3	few	TGCAGCGTTCAACACGTTCTTACAGATACGCAGTATTTT	CSVQHVLTDTQYF
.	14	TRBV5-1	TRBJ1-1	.	TGCGCCAGCAGCTCGGACAGAGCTAACACTGAAGCTTTCTTT	CASSSDRANTEAFF
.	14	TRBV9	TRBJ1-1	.	TGTGCCAGCAGCGTAGTGGGGGAGAACACTGAAGCTTTCTTT	CASSVVGENTEAFF
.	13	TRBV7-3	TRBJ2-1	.	TGTGCCAGCAGCTTAATTTGGGGGGATGAGCAGTTCTTC	CASSLIWGDEQFF
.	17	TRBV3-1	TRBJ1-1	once	TGTGCCAGCAGCCAAGACGTCCCTTTTATGTCGAACACTGAAGCTTTCTTT	CASSQDVPFMSNTEAFF
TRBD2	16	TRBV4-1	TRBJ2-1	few	TGCGCCAGCAGCCAACCGACTAGCGGGAGGGGAAATGAGCAGTTCTTC	CASSQPTSGRGNEQFF
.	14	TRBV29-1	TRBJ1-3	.	TGCAGCGTTCTCATCCGGGCCCAGAGAAACACCATATATTTT	CSVLIRAQRNTIYF
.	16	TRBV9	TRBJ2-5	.	TGTGCCAGCAGCGTAGATTCGGGCAGGGGCCAAGAGACCCAGTACTTC	CASSVDSGRGQETQYF
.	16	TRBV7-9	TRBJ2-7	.	TGTGCCAGCAGCCCCCACCTCGGGGTTCTCACCTACGAGCAGTACTTC	CASSPHLGVLTYEQYF
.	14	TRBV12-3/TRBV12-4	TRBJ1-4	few	TGTGCCAGCAGACCGGACATGCCAAATGAAAAACTGTTTTTT	CASRPDMPNEKLFF
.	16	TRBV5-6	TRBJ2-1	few	TGTGCCAGCAGCTTGGTCCCAGGGTTAGCCTACAATGAGCAGTTCTTC	CASSLVPGLAYNEQFF
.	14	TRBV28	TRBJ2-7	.	TGTGCCAGCCAGTTTAGTGGTTTCCCCTACGAGCAGTACTTC	CASQFSGFPYEQYF
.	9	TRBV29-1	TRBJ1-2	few	TGCAGCGTTGATTTCGGCTACACCTTC	CSVDFGYTF
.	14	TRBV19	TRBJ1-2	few	TGTGCCAGTAGTTCTCCAGGGCTGGTCGTCGGCTACACCTTC	CASSSPGLVVGYTF
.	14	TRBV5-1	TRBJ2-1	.	TGCGCCAGCAGCCGGGTTAGCTCCTACAATGAGCAGTTCTTC	CASSRVSSYNEQFF
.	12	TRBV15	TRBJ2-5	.	TGTGCCACCAGCGATCCGGCGCAGACCCAGTACTTC	CATSDPAQTQYF
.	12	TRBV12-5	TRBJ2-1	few	TGTGCTAGTGGTTTGGTAGTACGTGAGCAGTTCTTC	CASGLVVREQFF
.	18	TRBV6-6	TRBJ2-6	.	TGTGCCAGCAGTTACTTCCCGGCGGAGCTTGGGGACCACAACGTCCTGACTTTC	CASSYFPAELGDHNVLTF
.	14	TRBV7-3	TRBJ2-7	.	TGTGCCAGCAGCCCCAACGGCAGGGCGGGCGAGCAGTACTTC	CASSPNGRAGEQYF
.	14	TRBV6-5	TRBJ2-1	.	TGTGCCAGCAGTTCCTTCCGCTCCCGGAATGAGCAGTTCTTC	CASSSFRSRNEQFF
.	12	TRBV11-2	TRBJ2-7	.	TGTGCCAGCAGCTTAATTGGCGACGAGCAGTACTTC	CASSLIGDEQYF
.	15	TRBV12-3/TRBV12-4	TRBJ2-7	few	TGTGCCAGCAGTTTAGCGGTCGACTCCGACTACGAGCAGTACTTC	CASSLAVDSDYEQYF
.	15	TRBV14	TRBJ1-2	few	TGTGCCAGCAGCCAAGTGACCCCAGGGGTTGGAGGCTACACCTTC	CASSQVTPGVGGYTF
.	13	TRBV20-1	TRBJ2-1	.	TGCAGTGCTAGAGCGGGGACCTACAATGAGCAGTTCTTC	CSARAGTYNEQFF
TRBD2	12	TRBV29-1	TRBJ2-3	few	TGCAGCGTGACAGCGGGGGGAGGTACGCAGTATTTT	CSVTAGGGTQYF
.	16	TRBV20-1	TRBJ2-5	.	TGCAGTGTTAGAGAATTCGGGACAAGGGTGCATGGGACCCAGTACTTC	CSVREFGTRVHGTQYF
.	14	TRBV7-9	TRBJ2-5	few	TGTGCCAGCAGCCACACAGGGTTGGGAGAGACCCAGTACTTC	CASSHTGLGETQYF
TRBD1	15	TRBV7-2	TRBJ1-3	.	TGTGCCAGCAGCTTACGGGGACAGCCAGGAAACACCATATATTTT	CASSLRGQPGNTIYF
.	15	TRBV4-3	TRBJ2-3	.	TGCGCCAGCAGCCAAGGGGGATACATGACAGATACGCAGTATTTT	CASSQGGYMTDTQYF
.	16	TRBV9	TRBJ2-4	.	TGTGCCAGCAGCGTAGAGGGGGGGCCTACAGGAAACATTCAGTACTTC	CASSVEGGPTGNIQYF
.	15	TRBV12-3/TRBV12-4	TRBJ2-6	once	TGTGCCAGCAGCCCCCTGATCTCTGGGGCCAACGTCCTGACTTTC	CASSPLISGANVLTF
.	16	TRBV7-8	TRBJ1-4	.	TGTGCCAGCAGCCCTAGTATGTGGCAGACGTCTGGGAAACTGTTTTTT	CASSPSMWQTSGKLFF
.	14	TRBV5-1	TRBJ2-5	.	TGCGCCAGCAGCTTGCAAACGTACCAAGAGACCCAGTACTTC	CASSLQTYQETQYF